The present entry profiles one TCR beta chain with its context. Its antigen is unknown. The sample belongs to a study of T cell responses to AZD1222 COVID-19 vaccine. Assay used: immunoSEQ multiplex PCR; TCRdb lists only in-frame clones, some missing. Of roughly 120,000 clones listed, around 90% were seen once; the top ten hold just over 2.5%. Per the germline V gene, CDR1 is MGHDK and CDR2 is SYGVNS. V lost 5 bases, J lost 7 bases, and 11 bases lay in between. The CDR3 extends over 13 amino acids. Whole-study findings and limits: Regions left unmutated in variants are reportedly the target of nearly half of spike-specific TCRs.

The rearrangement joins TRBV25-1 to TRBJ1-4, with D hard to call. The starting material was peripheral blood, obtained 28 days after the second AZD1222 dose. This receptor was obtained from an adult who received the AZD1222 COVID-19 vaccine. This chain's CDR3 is CASSKRMSEKLFF. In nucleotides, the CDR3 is TGTGCCAGCAGTAAACGGATGAGTGAAAAACTGTTTTTT.